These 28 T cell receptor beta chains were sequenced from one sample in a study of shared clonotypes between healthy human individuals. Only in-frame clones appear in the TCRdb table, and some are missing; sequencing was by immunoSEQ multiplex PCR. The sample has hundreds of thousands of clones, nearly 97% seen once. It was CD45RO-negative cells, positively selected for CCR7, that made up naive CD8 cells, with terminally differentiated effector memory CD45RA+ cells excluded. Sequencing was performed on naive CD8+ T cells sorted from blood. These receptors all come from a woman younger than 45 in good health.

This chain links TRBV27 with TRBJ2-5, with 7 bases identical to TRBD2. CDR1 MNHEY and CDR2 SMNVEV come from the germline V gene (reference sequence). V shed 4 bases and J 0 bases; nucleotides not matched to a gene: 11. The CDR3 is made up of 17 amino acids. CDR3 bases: TGTGCCAGCAGTTCCCCGCGACTGAGCGGGAACCAAGAGACCCAGTACTTC. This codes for CASSSPRLSGNQETQYF.

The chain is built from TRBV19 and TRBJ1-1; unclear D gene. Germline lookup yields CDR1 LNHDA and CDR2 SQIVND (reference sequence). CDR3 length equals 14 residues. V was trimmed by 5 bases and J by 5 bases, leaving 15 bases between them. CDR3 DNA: TGTGCCAGTAGTCCCTGGGCCGGAGGGACTGAAGCTTTCTTT. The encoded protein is CASSPWAGGTEAFF.

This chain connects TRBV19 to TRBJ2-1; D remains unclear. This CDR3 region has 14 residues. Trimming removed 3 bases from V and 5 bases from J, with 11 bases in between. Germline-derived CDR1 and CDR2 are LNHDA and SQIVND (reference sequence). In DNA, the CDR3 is TGTGCCAGTAGTATTGGCGGTTCTCACAATGAGCAGTTCTTC. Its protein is CASSIGGSHNEQFF.

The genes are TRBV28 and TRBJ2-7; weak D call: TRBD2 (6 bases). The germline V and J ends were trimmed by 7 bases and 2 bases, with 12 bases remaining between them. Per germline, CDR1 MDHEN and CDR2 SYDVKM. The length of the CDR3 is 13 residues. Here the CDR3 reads CASIGTRTYEQYF. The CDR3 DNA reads TGTGCCAGCATAGGGACTCGAACCTACGAGCAGTACTTC.

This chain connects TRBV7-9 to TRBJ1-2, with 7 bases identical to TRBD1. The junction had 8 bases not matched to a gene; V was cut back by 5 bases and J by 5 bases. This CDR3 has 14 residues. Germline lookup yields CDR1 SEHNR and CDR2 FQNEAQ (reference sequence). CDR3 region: CASSTRQGAYGYTF. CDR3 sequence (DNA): TGTGCCAGCAGCACTCGACAGGGTGCGTATGGCTACACCTTC. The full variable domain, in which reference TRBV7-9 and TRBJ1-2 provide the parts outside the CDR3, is DTGVSQNPRHKITKRGQNVTFRCDPISEHNRLYWYRQTLGQGPEFLTYFQNEAQLEKSRLLSDRFSAERPKGSFSTLEIQRTEQGDSAMYLCASSTRQGAYGYTFGSGTRLTVV.

The CDR3 DNA reads as TGTGCCAGCAGCCCCGACGAGGGACACGAGCAGTACTTC. This codes for CASSPDEGHEQYF. The rearrangement links TRBV6-6 to TRBJ2-7; D possibly uses TRBD1 or TRBD2 (5 bases each). V shed 6 bases and J shed 5 bases, with 14 bases lying between them. Germline-derived CDR1 and CDR2 are MNHNY and SVGAGI (reference sequence). This CDR3 has 13 residues.

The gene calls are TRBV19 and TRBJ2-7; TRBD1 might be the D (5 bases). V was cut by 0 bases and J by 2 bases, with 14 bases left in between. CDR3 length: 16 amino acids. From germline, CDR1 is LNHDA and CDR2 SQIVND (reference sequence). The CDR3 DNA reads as TGTGCCAGTAGTATAGATTGGCGACAGACCCCCTACGAGCAGTACTTC. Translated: CASSIDWRQTPYEQYF.

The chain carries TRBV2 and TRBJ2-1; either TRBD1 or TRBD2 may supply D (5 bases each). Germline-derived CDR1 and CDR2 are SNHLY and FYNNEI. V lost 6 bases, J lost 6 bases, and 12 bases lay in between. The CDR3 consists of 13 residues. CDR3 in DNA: TGTGCCAGCAGGGGGGATCTCCGCAATGAGCAGTTCTTC. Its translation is CASRGDLRNEQFF.

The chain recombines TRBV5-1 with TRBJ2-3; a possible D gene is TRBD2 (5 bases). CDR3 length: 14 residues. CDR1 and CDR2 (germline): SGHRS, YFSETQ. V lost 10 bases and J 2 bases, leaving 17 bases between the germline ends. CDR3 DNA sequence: TGCGCCCCCGGAGGAGGAAGGGACACAGATACGCAGTATTTT. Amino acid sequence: CAPGGGRDTDTQYF. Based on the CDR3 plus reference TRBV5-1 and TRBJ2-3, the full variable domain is KAGVTQTPRYLIKTRGQQVTLSCSPISGHRSVSWYQQTPGQGLQFLFEYFSETQRNKGNFPGRFSGRQFSNSRSEMNVSTLELGDSALYLCAPGGGRDTDTQYFGPGTRLTVL.

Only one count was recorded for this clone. CDR3 amino acids: CASSIRRDSKPEAFF. The CDR3 nucleotides are TGTGCCAGTAGTATTCGCCGGGACAGCAAACCCGAAGCTTTCTTT. J is TRBJ1-1 and V is TRBV19; the match to TRBD1 covers 7 bases. The CDR3 runs to 15 residues. The ends lost 3 bases at V and 8 bases at J; junction bases unmatched: 12. Germline V lookup: CDR1 LNHDA, CDR2 SQIVND (reference sequence).

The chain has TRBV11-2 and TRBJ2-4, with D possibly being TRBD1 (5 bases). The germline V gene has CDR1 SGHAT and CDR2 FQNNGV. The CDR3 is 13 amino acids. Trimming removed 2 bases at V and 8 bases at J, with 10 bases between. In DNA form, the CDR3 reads TGTGCCAGCAGCTTATGGGGCGGCGACATTCAGTACTTC. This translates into CASSLWGGDIQYF.

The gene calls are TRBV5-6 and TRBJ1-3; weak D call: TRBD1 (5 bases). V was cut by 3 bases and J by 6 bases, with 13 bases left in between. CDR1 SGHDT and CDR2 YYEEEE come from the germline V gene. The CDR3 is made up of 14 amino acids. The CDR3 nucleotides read TGTGCCAGCAGCTCAGGTCGACAGCCAAACACCATATATTTT. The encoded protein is CASSSGRQPNTIYF.

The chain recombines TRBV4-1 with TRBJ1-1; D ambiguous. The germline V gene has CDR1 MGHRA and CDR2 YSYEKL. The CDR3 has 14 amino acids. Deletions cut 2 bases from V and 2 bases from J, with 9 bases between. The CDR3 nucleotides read TGCGCCAGCAGCCAAAGCGGGGTTAACACTGAAGCTTTCTTT. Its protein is CASSQSGVNTEAFF.

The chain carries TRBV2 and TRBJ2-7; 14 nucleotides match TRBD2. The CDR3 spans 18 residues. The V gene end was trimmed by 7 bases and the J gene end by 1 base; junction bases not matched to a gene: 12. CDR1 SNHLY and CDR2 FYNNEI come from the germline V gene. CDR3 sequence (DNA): TGTGCCAGCACCCGAGGGGGACTAGCGGGAGAAGCGTCCTACGAGCAGTACTTC. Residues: CASTRGGLAGEASYEQYF.

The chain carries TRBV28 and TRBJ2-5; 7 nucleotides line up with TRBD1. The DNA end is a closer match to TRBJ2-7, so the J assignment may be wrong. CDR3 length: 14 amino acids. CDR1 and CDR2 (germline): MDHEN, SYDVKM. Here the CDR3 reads CASGKTGHRGEQYF. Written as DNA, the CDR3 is TGTGCCAGCGGCAAAACGGGACACAGGGGCGAGCAGTACTTC.

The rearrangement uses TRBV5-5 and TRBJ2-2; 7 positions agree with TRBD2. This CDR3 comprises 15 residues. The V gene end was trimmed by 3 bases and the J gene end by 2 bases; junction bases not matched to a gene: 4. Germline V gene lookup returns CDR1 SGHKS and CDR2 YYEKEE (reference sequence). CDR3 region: CASSSGTTNTGELFF. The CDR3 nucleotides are TGTGCCAGCAGCTCCGGGACTACTAACACCGGGGAGCTGTTTTTT.

In DNA, the CDR3 is TGTGCCAGCAGCTTAGTGGGGGGTGGCGGGGGCACCTACGAGCAGTACTTC. It codes for CASSLVGGGGGTYEQYF. The chain uses TRBV7-2 and TRBJ2-7, with D perhaps matching TRBD2 (7 bases). The CDR3 is 17 amino acids. V dropped 1 base and J dropped 2 bases, with 18 bases sitting between them. CDR1 is SGHTA, CDR2 FQGNSA, per germline.

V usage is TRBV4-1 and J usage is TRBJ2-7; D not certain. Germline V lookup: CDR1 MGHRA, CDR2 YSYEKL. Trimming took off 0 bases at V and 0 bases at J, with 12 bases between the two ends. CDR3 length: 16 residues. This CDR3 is CASSQEGSRSSYEQYF. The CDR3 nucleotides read TGCGCCAGCAGCCAAGAGGGCTCGCGGAGCTCCTACGAGCAGTACTTC.

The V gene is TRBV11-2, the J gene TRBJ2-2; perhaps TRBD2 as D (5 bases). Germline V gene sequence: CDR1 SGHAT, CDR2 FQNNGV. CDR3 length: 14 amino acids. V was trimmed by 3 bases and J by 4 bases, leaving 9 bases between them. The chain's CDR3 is CASSFTSRTGELFF. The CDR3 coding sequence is TGTGCCAGCAGCTTCACTAGTCGCACCGGGGAGCTGTTTTTT.

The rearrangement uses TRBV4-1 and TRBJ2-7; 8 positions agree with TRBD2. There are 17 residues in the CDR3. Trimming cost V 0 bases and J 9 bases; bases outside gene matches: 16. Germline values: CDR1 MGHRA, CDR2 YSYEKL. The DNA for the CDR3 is TGCGCCAGCAGCCAAGATCCCGTTGCAGCGGGAGTGATGGGGCAGTACTTC. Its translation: CASSQDPVAAGVMGQYF.

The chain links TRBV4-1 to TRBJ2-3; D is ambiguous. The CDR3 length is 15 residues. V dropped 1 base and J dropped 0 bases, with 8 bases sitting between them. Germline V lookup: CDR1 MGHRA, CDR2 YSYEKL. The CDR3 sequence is CASSQASQSTDTQYF. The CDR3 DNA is TGCGCCAGCAGCCAAGCTTCACAAAGCACAGATACGCAGTATTTT.

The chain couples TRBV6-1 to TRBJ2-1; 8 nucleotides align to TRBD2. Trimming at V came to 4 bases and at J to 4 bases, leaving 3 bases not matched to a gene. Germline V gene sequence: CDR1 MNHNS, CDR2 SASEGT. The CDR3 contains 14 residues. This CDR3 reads CASSGLAGYNEQFF. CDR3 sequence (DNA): TGTGCCAGCAGTGGCCTAGCGGGTTACAATGAGCAGTTCTTC.

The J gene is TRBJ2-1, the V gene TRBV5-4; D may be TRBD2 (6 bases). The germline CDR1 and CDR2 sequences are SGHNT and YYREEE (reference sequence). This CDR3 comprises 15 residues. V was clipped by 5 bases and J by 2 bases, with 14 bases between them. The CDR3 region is CASRPREFPYNEQFF. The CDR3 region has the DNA TGTGCCAGCAGACCTCGGGAGTTCCCCTACAATGAGCAGTTCTTC.

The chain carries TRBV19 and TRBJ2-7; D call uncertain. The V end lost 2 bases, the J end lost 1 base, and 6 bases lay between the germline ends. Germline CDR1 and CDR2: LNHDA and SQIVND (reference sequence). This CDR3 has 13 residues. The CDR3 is CASSIFGSYEQYF. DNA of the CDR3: TGTGCCAGTAGTATATTTGGGTCCTACGAGCAGTACTTC.

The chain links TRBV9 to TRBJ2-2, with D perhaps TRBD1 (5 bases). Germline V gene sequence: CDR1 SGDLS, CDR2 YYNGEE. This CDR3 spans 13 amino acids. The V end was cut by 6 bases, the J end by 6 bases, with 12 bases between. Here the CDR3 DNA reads TGTGCCAGCACAGGGATAGAGGCCGGGGAGCTGTTTTTT. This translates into CASTGIEAGELFF.

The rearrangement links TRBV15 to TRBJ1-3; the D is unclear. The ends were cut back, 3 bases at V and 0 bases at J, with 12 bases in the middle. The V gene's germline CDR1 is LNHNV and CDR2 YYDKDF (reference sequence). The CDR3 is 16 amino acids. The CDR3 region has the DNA TGTGCCACCAGCAGGTCCGGTCTCTCCTCTGGAAACACCATATATTTT. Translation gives CATSRSGLSSGNTIYF.

Here the CDR3 reads CASSDRTVNTEAFF. CDR3 sequence (DNA): TGTGCCAGCAGTGACCGGACAGTGAACACTGAAGCTTTCTTT. V gene TRBV2 combines with J gene TRBJ1-1, with D tentatively TRBD1 (6 bases). Germline V gene lookup returns CDR1 SNHLY and CDR2 FYNNEI. Trimming pared 3 bases from V and 0 bases from J, leaving 8 bases between. The CDR3 is 14 residues long.

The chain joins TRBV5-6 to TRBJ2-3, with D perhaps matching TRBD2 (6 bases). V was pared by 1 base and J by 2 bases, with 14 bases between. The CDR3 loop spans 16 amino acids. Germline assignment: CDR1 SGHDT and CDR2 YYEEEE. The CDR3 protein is CASSLWAGGDTDTQYF. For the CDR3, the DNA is TGTGCCAGCAGCTTGTGGGCTGGCGGGGACACAGATACGCAGTATTTT.